This T cell receptor beta chain was documented in a study of cytomegalovirus exposure and HLA in healthy donors. As to this clone: Its antigen remains unknown.

It was with 60 Vbeta and 13 Jbeta primers that the PCR ran. Per the original data handling: It was a later analysis that counted about 80 million unique TCR beta chains, of which roughly 10 million were shared. Profiled with immunoSEQ multiplex PCR; TCRdb holds only in-frame clones, not every one. From that table come the V and J calls and clone size; the DNA was used to work out D and trimming. Among about 160,000 clones listed, approximately 81% were seen once. The CDR3 runs 14 residues. CDR1 GTSNPN and CDR2 SVGIG come from the germline V gene (reference sequence). V was clipped by 5 bases and J by 9 bases, with 20 bases between them. Study-level results: Cytomegalovirus-associated TCR beta chains were listed, numbering roughly 150.

The specimen sequenced was PBMCs. The origin of this receptor is a young man in good health and CMV-seronegative. This sequence joins TRBV30 and TRBJ1-5, with a weak D call TRBD1 (5 bases). The CDR3 DNA reads as TGTGCCTGGTCTTCAAGGGGATTCGATCGGCCCCAGCATTTT. Amino acids: CAWSSRGFDRPQHF.